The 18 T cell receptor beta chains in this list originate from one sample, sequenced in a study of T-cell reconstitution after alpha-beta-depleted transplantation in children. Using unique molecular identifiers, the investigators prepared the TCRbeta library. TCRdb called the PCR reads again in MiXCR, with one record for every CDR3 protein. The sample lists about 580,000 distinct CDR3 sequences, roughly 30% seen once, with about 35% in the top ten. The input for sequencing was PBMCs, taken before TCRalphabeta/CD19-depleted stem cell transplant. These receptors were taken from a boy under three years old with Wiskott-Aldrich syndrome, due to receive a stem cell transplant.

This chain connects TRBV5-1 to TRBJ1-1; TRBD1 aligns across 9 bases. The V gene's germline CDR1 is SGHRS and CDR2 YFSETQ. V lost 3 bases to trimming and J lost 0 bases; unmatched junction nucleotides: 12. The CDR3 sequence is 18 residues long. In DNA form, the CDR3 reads TGCGCCAGCAGCTCCGGGACAGGGAATTGGGGGATGAACACTGAAGCTTTCTTT. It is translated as CASSSGTGNWGMNTEAFF.

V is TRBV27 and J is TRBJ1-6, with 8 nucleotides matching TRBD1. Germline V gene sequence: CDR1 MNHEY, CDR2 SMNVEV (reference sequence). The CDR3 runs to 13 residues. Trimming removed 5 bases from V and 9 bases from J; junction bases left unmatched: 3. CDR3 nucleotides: TGTGCCAGCAGTCAGACAGGGGCTTCACCCCTCCACTTT. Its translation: CASSQTGASPLHF.

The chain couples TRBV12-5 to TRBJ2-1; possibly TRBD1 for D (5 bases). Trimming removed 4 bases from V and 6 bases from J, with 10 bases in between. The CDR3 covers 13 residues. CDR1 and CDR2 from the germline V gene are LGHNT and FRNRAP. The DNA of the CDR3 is TGTGCTAGTGGTTCAAGGGGTTCCAATGAGCAGTTCTTC. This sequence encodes CASGSRGSNEQFF.

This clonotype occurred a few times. CDR3 region: CASSLEPYRGRALGETQYF. The CDR3 region has the DNA TGCGCCAGCAGCTTGGAACCCTATCGCGGGAGGGCTTTGGGAGAGACCCAGTACTTC. This chain links TRBV5-1 with TRBJ2-5; 9 nucleotides line up with TRBD2. CDR3 length equals 19 residues. Germline V gives CDR1 SGHRS, CDR2 YFSETQ. Trimming removed 0 bases from V and 4 bases from J; junction bases left unmatched: 16.

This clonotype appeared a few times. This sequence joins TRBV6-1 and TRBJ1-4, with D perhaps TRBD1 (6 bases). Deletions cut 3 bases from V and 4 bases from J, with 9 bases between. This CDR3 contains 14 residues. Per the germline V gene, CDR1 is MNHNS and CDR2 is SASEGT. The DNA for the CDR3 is TGTGCCAGCAGTGACCTAGGGGGTAATGAAAAACTGTTTTTT. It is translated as CASSDLGGNEKLFF.

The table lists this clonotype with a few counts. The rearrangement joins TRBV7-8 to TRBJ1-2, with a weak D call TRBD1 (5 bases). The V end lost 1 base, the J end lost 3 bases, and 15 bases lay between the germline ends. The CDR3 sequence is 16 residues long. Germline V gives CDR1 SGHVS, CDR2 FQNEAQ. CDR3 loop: CASSLVVWDADYGYTF. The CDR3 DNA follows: TGTGCCAGCAGCTTAGTTGTTTGGGACGCAGACTATGGCTACACCTTC.

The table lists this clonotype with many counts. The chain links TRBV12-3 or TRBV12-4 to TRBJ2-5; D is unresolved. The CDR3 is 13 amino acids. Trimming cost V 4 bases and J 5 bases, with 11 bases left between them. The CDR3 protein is CASSYTEEETQYF. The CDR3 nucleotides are TGTGCCAGCAGTTACACAGAGGAGGAGACCCAGTACTTC.

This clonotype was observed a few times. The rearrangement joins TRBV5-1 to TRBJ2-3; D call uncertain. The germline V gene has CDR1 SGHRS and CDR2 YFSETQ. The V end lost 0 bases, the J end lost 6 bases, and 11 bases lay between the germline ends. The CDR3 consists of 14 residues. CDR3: CASSLDILGDTQYF. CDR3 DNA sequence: TGCGCCAGCAGCTTGGATATTTTGGGGGATACGCAGTATTTT.

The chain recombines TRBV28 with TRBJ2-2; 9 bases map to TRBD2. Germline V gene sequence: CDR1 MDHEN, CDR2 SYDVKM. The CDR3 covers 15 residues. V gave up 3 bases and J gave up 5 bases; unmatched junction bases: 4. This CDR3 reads CASSFSLAGTGELFF. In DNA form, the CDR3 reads TGTGCCAGCAGTTTTAGTCTAGCGGGGACCGGGGAGCTGTTTTTT.

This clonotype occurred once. Written as DNA, the CDR3 is TGCAGTGCTAGAAAGGCGGGAGTCAGCACCGGGGAGCTGTTTTTT. It codes for CSARKAGVSTGELFF. The V gene is TRBV20-1, the J gene TRBJ2-2; 7 bases are shared with TRBD2. V gave up 2 bases and J gave up 4 bases; unmatched junction bases: 7. From germline, CDR1 is DFQATT and CDR2 SNEGSKA (reference sequence). The CDR3 length is 15 residues.

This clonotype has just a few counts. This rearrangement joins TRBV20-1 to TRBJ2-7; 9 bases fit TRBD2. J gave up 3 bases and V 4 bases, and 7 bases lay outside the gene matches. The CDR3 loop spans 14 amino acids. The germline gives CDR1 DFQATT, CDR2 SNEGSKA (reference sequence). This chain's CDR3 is CSATTSGRLYEQYF. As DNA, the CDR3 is TGCAGTGCTACCACTAGCGGGCGGCTCTACGAGCAGTACTTC.

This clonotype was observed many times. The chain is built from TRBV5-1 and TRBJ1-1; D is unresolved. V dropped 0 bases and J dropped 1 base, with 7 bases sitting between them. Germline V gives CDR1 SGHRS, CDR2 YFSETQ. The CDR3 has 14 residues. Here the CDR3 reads CASSLVSGNTEAFF. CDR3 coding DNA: TGCGCCAGCAGCTTGGTATCCGGGAACACTGAAGCTTTCTTT.

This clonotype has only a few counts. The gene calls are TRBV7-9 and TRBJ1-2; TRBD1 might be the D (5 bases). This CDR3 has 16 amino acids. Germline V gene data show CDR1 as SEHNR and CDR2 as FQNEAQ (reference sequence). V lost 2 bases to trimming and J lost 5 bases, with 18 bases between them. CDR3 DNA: TGTGCCAGCAGCTTACCCTCGGGGGGACGGATGTATGGCTACACCTTC. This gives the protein CASSLPSGGRMYGYTF.

The CDR3 DNA reads TGCGCCAGCAGCGGGGGGACAATCGCCGTTAATGAGCAGTTCTTC. Its protein product is CASSGGTIAVNEQFF. The chain combines TRBV5-1 with TRBJ2-1, with D perhaps assigned TRBD1 or TRBD2 (6 bases each). The V gene lost 4 bases and the J gene lost 7 bases, with 18 bases spanning the gap. Germline-derived CDR1 and CDR2 are SGHRS and YFSETQ. CDR3 length equals 15 residues.

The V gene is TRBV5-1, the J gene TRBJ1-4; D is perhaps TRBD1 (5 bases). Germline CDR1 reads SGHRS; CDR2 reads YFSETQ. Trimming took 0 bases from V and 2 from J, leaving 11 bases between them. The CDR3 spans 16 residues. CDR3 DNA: TGCGCCAGCAGCTTGGGAGGGGCTGCGACTAATGAAAAACTGTTTTTT. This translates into CASSLGGAATNEKLFF.

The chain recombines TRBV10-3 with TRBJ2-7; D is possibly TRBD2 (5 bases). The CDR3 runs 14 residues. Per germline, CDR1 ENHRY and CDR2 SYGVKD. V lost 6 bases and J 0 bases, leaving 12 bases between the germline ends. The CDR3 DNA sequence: TGTGCCATCAGCCGGGGTGGAGACTCCTACGAGCAGTACTTC. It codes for CAISRGGDSYEQYF.

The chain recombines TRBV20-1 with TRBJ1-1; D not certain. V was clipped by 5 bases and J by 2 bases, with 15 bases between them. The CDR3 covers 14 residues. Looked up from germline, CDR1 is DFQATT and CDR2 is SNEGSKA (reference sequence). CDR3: CSAYGLSRNTEAFF. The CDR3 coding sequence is TGCAGTGCTTACGGACTGAGCCGAAACACTGAAGCTTTCTTT.

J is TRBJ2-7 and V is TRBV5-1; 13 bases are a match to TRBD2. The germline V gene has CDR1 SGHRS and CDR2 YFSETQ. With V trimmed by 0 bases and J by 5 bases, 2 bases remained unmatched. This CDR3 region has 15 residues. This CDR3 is CASSLVLAGGNEQYF. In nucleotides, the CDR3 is TGCGCCAGCAGCTTGGTACTAGCGGGAGGGAACGAGCAGTACTTC.